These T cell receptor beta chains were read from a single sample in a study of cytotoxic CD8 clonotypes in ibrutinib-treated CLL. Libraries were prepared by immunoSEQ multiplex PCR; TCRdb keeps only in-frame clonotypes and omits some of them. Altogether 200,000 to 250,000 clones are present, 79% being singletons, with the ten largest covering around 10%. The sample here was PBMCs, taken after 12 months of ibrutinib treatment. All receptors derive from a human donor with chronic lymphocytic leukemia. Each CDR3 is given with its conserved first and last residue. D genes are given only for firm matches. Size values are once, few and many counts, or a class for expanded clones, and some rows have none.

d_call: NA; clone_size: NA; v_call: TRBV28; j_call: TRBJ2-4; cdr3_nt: TGTGCCAGCAGCCCACCCAAAAACATTCAGTACTTC; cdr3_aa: CASSPPKNIQYF
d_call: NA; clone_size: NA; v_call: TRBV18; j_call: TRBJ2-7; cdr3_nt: TGTGCCAGCTCATTATCCGGGCGTCACTTC; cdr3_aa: CASSLSGRHF
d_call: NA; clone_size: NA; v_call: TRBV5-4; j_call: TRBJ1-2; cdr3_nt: TGTGCCAGCAGCTTGCCAGGGGTATTCTATGGCTACACCTTC; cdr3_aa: CASSLPGVFYGYTF
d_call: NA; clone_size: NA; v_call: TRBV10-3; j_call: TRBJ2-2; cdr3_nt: TGTGCCATCACAGGGACAACGAACACCGGGGAGCTGTTTTTT; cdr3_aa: CAITGTTNTGELFF
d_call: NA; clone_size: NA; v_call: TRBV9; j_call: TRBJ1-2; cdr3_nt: TGTGCCAGCAGCGTAGGTTCGGGGCCCCCATATGGCTACACCTTC; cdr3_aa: CASSVGSGPPYGYTF
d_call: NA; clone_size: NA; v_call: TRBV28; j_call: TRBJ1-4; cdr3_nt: TGTGCCAGCAGCTCGGGGGGAAATGAAAAACTGTTTTTT; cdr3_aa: CASSSGGNEKLFF
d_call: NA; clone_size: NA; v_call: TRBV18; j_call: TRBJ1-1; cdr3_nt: TGTGCCAGCTCATCTTCAGGGGAGGGCACTGAAGCTTTCTTT; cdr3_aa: CASSSSGEGTEAFF
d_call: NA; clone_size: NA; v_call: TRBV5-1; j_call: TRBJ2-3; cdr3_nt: TGCGCCAGCAGCTTGGTTGGTCAAGGGCTAGATACGCAGTATTTT; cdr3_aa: CASSLVGQGLDTQYF
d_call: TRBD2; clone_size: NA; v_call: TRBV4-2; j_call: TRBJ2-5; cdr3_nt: TGTGCCAGCAGCCCCGGACTAGCGGGAGAGGAGACCCAGTACTTC; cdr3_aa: CASSPGLAGEETQYF
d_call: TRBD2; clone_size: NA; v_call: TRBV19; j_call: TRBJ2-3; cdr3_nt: TGTGCCAGTACGAGGGGCCGGGCGGGGGAATTTGTAGCAGATACGCAGTATTTT; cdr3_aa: CASTRGRAGEFVADTQYF
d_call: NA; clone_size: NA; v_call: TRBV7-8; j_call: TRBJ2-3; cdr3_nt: TGTGCCAGTCGGCCGTCGGGACTTCCCACAGATACGCAGTATTTT; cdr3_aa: CASRPSGLPTDTQYF
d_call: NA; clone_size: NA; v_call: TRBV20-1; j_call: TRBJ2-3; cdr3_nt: TGCAGTGCTAGTCGCACTGAAACCCAGTATTTT; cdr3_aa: CSASRTETQYF
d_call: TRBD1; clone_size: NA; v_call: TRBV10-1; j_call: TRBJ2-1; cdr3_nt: TGCGCCAGCAGTGTACAAGGGGGCGATGAGCAGTTCTTC; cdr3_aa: CASSVQGGDEQFF
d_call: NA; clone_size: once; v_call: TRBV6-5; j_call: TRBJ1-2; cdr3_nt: TGTGCCAGCAGTTACTCGATTGCCTCGGGCTATGGCTACACCTTC; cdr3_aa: CASSYSIASGYGYTF
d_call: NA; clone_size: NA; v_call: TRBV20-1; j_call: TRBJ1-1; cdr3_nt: TGCAGTGCCCTCCGGACTGAAGCTTTCTTT; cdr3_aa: CSALRTEAFF
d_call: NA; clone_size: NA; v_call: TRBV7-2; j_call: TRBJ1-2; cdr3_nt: TGTGCCAGCAGCTTAGGCACAGGATTAAACTATGGCTACACCTTC; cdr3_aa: CASSLGTGLNYGYTF
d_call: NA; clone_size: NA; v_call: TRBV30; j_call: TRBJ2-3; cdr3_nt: TGTGCCTGGAGTCCGACCGGAGATACGCAGTATTTT; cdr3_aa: CAWSPTGDTQYF
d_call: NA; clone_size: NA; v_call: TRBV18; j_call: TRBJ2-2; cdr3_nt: TGTGCCAGCTCACCACCAGGACATGCCGCCAGTAACACCGGGGAGCTGTTTTTT; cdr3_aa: CASSPPGHAASNTGELFF
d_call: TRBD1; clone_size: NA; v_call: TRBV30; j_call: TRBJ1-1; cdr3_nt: TGTGCCTGGAGTTTAAGTTGGGTAATAGGGGGCGGTGAAGACACTGAAGCTTTCTTT; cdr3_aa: CAWSLSWVIGGGEDTEAFF
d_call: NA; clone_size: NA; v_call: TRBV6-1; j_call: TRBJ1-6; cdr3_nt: TGTGCCAGCAGTGAAGTCCAGAGCTATAATTCACCCCTCCACTTT; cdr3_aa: CASSEVQSYNSPLHF
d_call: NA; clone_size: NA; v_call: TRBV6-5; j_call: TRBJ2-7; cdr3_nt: TGTGCCAGCACAGGGGAGTACGAGCAGTACTTC; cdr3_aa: CASTGEYEQYF
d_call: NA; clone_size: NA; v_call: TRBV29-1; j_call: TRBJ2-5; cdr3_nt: TGCAGCGTTGGAGCCAGTGAGACCCAGTACTTC; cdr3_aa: CSVGASETQYF
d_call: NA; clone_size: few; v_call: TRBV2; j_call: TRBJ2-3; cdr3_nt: TGTGCCAGCAGTGTCGGGGACACGCAGTATTTT; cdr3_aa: CASSVGDTQYF
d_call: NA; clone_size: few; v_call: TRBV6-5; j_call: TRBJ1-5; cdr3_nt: TGTGCCAGCAGACTGTTTTCCGGAGGCAATCAGCCCCAGCATTTT; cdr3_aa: CASRLFSGGNQPQHF
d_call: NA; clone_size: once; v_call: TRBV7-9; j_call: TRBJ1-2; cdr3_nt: TGTGCCAGCAGCCCAAGGGGTCGACAGCTTAACTATGGCTACACCTTC; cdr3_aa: CASSPRGRQLNYGYTF
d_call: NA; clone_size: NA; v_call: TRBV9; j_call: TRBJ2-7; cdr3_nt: TGTGCCAGCAGCGTCCATGCCTCCTCGTCCTACGAGCAGTACTTC; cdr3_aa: CASSVHASSSYEQYF
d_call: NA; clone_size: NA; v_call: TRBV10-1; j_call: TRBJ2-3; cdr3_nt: TGCGCCAGCAGTGATGGGGGGTTAGATACGCAGTATTTT; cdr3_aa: CASSDGGLDTQYF
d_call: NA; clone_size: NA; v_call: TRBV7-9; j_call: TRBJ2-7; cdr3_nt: TGTGCCAGCAGTCCCGGAGGGGGCTACGAGCAGTACTTC; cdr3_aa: CASSPGGGYEQYF
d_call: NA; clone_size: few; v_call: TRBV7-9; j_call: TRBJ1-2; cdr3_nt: TGTGCCAGCAGCTTAGCGGCCAACTATGGCTACACCTTC; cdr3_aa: CASSLAANYGYTF
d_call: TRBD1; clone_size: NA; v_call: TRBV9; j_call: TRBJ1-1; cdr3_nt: TGTGCCAGCAGCGTGAACATGTGGACAGGAGAAGCTTTCTTT; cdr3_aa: CASSVNMWTGEAFF
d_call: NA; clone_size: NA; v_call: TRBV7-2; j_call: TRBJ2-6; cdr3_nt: TGTGCCAGCAGCTTAACGGGGTCTGGGGCCAACGTCCTGACTTTC; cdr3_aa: CASSLTGSGANVLTF
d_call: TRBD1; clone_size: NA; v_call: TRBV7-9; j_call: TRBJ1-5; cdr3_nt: TGTGCCAGCAGCGACAGGGGCAATCAGCCCCAGCATTTT; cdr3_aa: CASSDRGNQPQHF
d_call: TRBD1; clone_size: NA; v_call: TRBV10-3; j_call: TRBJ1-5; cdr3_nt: TGTGCCATCAGTGAGTCGACCGGGACAGACAATCAGCCCCAGCATTTT; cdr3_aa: CAISESTGTDNQPQHF
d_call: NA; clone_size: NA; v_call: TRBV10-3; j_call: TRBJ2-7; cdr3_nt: TGTGCCACCGCCGGGGGCTTGCAGACCTACGAGCAGTACTTC; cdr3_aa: CATAGGLQTYEQYF
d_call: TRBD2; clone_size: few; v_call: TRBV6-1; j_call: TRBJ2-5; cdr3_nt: TGTGCCAGCAGTGAATCTAGCGGGGGACAAGAGACCCAGTACTTC; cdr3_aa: CASSESSGGQETQYF
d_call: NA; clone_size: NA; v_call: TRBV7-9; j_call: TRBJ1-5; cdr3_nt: TGTGCCAGCAGCTCTGGACGGGACAATCAGCCCCAGCATTTT; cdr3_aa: CASSSGRDNQPQHF
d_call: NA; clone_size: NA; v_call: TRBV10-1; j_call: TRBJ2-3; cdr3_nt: TGCGCCAGCAGCCTCGCTGGGGCAGATACGCAGTATTTT; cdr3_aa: CASSLAGADTQYF
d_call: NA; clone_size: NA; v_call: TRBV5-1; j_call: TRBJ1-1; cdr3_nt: TGCGCCAGCAGCTTGGCCCGGGATTCGAACACTGAAGCTTTCTTT; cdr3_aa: CASSLARDSNTEAFF
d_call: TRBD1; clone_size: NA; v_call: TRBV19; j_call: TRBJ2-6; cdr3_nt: TGTGCCAGTGGGACAGGGGCTGGGGCCAACGTCCTGACTTTC; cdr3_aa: CASGTGAGANVLTF
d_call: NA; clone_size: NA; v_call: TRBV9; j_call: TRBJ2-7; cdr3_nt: TGTGCCAGCAGCGTAGCTCCGGGTGGGGGACACTACGAGCAGTACTTC; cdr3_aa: CASSVAPGGGHYEQYF
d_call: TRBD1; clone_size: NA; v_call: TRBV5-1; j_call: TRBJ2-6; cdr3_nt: TGCGCCAGCAGCTGGGACAGGGGGACAGGGGCCACCTCTGGGGCCAACGTCCTGACTTTC; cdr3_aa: CASSWDRGTGATSGANVLTF
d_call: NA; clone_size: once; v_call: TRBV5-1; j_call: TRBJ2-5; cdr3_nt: TGCGCCAGCAGCTTGCCACCTCGGGGGGCTCAAGAGACCCAGTACTTC; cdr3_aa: CASSLPPRGAQETQYF